This T cell receptor beta chain originates from a study of vaccination effects on CD4 cells after COVID-19. Generated by immunoSEQ multiplex PCR, the TCRdb table keeps only in-frame clones and is missing some. The top ten hold less than 30% of the sample, which has some 14,000 clones, over 65% seen once. On this clone: The antigen is undetermined.

The study's findings and limits: The vaccine-induced clones of healthy vaccinees included only 1 of 255 that cross-reacted with common cold coronaviruses.

Antigen-specific CD4+ T cells expanded by the ViraFEST assay with viral peptide pools were then sequenced. Following 10 days of culture, CD4+ T cells were isolated. The germline gives CDR1 MNHEY, CDR2 SVGEGT. Trimming pared 2 bases from V and 4 bases from J, leaving 17 bases between. The CDR3 totals 16 residues. The sequences come from CD4+ T cells from PBMCs cultured with HCoV-229E spike peptides, collected before COVID-19 vaccination. The sequence came from a human donor who received a COVID-19 vaccine. V usage is TRBV6-2 or TRBV6-3 and J usage is TRBJ1-2; D possibly corresponds to TRBD1 (5 bases). This CDR3 is CASSYTTGLTAYGYTF. In DNA, the CDR3 is TGTGCCAGCAGTTACACAACAGGTTTGACGGCCTATGGCTACACCTTC.